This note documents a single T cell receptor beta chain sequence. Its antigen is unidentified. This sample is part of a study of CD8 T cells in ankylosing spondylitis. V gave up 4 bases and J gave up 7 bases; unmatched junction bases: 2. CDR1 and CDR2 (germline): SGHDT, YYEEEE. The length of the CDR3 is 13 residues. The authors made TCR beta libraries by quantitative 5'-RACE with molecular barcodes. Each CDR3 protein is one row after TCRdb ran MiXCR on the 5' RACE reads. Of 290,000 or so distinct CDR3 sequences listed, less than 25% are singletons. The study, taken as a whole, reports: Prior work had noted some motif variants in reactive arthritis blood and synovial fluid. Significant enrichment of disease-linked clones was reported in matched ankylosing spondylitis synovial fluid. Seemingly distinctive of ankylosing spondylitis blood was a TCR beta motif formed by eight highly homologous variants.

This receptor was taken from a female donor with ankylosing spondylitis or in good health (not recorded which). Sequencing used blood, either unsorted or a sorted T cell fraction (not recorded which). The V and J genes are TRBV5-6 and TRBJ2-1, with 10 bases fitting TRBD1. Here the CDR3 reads CASSGTGANEQFF. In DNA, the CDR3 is TGTGCCAGCAGCGGGACAGGGGCTAATGAGCAGTTCTTC.